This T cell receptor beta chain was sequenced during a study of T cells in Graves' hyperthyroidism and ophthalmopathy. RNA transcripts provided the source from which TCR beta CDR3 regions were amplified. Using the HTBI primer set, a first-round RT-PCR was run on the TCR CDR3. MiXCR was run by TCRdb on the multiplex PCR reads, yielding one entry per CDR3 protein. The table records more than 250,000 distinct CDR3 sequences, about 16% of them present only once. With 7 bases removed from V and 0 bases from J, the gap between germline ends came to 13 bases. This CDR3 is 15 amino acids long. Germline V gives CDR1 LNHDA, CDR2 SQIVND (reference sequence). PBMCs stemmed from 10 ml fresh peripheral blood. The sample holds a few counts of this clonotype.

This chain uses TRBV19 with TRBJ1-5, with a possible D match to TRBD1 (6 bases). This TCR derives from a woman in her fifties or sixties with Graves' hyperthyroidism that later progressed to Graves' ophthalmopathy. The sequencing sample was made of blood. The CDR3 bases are TGTGCCAGTACGGACAGCCCTTATAGCAATCAGCCCCAGCATTTT. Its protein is CASTDSPYSNQPQHF.